This TCR beta chain was recovered during a study of cytomegalovirus exposure and HLA in healthy donors. Notes on the study in general: A later analysis found most CMV-associated TCR beta chains apparently HLA-restricted.

With respect to this clone: Its antigen is unknown.

The PCR contained 60 Vbeta and 13 Jbeta primers. The repertoire was sequenced with immunoSEQ multiplex PCR; TCRdb's copy has only in-frame clones and lacks some. The data contain more than 95,000 clones, approximately 80% of them singletons. Trimming cost V 9 bases and J 6 bases, with 10 bases left between them. The CDR3 runs 11 residues. CDR1 is MNHNS, CDR2 SASEGT, per germline. The material sequenced was PBMCs. The origin of this receptor is a male donor in good health and CMV-seronegative. V gene TRBV6-1 combines with J gene TRBJ2-3; D is unresolved. The CDR3 sequence: CASNLQDTQYF. In nucleotides, the CDR3 is TGTGCCAGTAATTTACAGGATACGCAGTATTTT.